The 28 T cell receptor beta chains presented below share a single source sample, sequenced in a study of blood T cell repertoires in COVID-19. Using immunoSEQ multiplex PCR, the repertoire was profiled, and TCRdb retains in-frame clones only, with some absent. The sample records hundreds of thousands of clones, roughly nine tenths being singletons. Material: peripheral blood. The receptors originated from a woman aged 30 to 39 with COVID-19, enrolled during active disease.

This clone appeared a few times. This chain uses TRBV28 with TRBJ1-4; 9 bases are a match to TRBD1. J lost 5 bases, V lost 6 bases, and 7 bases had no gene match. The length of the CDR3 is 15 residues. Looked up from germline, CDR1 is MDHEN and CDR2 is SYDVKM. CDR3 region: CASRTQTGGNEKLFF. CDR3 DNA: TGTGCCAGCAGAACTCAGACAGGGGGGAATGAAAAACTGTTTTTT.

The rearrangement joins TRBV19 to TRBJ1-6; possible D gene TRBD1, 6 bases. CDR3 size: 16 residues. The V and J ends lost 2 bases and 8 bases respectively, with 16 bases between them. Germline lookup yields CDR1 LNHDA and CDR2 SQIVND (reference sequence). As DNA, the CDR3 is TGTGCCAGTAGTATAAACGGGCAGGGGTTTGATTCACCCCTCCACTTT. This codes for CASSINGQGFDSPLHF.

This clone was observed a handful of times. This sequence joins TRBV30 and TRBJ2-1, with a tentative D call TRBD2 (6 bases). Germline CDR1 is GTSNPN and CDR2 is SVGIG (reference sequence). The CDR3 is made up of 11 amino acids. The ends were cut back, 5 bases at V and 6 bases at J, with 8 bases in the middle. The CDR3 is CAWDSGNEQFF. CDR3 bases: TGTGCCTGGGATAGCGGCAATGAGCAGTTCTTC.

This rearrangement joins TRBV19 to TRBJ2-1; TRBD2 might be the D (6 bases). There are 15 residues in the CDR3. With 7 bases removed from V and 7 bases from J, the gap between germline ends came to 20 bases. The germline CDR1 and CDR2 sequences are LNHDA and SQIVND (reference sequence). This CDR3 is CASTPGLAPGNEQFF. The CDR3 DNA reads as TGTGCCAGTACCCCGGGACTGGCCCCAGGAAATGAGCAGTTCTTC.

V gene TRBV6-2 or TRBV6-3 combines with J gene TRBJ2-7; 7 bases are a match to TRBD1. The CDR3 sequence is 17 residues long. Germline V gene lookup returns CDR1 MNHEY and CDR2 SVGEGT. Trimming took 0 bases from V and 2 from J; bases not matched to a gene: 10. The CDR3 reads CASSYSESGDSPYEQYF. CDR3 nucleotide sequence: TGTGCCAGCAGTTACTCGGAGAGTGGGGACAGTCCCTACGAGCAGTACTTC.

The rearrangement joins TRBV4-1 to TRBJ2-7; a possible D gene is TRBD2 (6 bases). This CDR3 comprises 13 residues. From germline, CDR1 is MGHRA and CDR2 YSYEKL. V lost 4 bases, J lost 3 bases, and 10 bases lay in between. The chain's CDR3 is CASSPGGVYEQYF. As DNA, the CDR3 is TGCGCCAGCAGCCCCGGAGGGGTCTACGAGCAGTACTTC.

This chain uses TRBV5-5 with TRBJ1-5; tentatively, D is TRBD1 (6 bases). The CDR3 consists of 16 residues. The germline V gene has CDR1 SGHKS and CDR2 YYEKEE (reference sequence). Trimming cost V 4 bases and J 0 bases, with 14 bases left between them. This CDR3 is CASSTWTEDSNQPQHF. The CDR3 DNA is TGTGCCAGCAGCACGTGGACAGAAGATAGCAATCAGCCCCAGCATTTT.

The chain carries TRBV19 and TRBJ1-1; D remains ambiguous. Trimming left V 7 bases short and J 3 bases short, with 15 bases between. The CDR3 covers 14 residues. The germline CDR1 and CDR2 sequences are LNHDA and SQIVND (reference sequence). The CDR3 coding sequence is TGTGCCAGTACCCCCCGTGGAGGCTACACTGAAGCTTTCTTT. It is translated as CASTPRGGYTEAFF.

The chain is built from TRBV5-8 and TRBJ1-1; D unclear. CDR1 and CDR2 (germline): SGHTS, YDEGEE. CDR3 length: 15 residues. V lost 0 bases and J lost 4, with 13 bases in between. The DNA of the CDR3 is TGTGCCAGCAGCTTGGTCCCTAGGAGCCGCACTGAAGCTTTCTTT. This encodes CASSLVPRSRTEAFF.

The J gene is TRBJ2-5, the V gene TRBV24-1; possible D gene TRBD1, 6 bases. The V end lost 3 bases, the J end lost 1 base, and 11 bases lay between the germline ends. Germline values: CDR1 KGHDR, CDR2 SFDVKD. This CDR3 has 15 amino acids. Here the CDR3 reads CATSDAQGPQETQYF. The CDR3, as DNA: TGTGCCACCAGTGATGCACAGGGACCCCAAGAGACCCAGTACTTC.

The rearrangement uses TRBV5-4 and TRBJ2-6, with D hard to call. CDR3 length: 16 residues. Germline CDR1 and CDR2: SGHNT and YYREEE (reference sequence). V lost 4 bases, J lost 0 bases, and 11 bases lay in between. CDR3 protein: CASSREDNSGANVLTF. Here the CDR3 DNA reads TGTGCCAGCAGCCGAGAGGATAACTCTGGGGCCAACGTCCTGACTTTC.

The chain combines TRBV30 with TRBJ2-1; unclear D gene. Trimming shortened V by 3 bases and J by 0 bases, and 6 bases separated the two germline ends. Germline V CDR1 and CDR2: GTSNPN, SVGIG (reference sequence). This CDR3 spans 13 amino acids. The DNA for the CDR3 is TGTGCCTGGAGAATGGCCTCCTACAATGAGCAGTTCTTC. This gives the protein CAWRMASYNEQFF.

This CDR3 reads CASSYSSKPGYEQYF. CDR3 sequence (DNA): TGTGCCAGCAGTTACTCATCCAAACCCGGCTACGAGCAGTACTTC. The V gene is TRBV6-5, the J gene TRBJ2-7; no clear D. The V end was cut by 0 bases, the J end by 3 bases, with 12 bases between. The germline V gene has CDR1 MNHEY and CDR2 SVGAGI. The CDR3 loop spans 15 amino acids.

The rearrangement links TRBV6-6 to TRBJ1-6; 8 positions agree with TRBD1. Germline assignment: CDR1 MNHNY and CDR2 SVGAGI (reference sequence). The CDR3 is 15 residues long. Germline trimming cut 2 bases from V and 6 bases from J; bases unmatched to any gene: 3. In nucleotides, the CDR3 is TGTGCCAGCAGTTACCCGACAGGGGTTAATTCACCCCTCCACTTT. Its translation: CASSYPTGVNSPLHF.

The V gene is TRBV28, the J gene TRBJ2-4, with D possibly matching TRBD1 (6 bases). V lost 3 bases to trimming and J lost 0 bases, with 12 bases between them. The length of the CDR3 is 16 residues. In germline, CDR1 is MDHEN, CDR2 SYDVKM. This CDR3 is CASSFAGELAKNIQYF. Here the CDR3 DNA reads TGTGCCAGCAGTTTTGCAGGGGAGCTAGCCAAAAACATTCAGTACTTC. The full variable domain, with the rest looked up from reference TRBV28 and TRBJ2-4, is DVKVTQSSRYLVKRTGEKVFLECVQDMDHENMFWYRQDPGLGLRLIYFSYDVKMKEKGDIPEGYSVSREKKERFSLILESASTNQTSMYLCASSFAGELAKNIQYFGAGTRLSVL.

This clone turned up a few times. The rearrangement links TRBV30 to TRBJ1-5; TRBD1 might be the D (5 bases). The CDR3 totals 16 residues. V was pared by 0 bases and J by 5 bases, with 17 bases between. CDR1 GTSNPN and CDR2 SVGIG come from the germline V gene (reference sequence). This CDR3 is CAWSVRGGVGDQPQHF. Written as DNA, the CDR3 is TGTGCCTGGAGTGTACGGGGCGGGGTTGGCGATCAGCCCCAGCATTTT.

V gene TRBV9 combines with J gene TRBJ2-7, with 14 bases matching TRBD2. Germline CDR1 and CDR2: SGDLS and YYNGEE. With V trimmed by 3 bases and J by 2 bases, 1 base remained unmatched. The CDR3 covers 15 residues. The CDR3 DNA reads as TGTGCCAGCAGCGCGACTAGCGGGGGGGCCTACGAGCAGTACTTC. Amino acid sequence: CASSATSGGAYEQYF.

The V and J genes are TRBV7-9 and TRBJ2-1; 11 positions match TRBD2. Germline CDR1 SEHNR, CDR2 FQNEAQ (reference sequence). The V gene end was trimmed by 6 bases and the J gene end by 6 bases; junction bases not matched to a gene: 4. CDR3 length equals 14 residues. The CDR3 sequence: CASRQLAGVNEQFF. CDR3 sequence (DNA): TGTGCCAGCAGACAACTAGCGGGAGTCAATGAGCAGTTCTTC.

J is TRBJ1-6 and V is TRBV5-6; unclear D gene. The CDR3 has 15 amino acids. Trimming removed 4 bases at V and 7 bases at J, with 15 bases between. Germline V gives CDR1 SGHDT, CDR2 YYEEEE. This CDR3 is CASSQLVMPNSPLHF. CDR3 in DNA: TGTGCCAGCAGCCAGTTGGTCATGCCAAATTCACCCCTCCACTTT.

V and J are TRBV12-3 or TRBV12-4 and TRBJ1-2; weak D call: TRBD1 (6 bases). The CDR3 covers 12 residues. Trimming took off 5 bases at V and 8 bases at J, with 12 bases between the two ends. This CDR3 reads CASSPHREGYTF. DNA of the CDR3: TGTGCCAGCAGTCCCCACAGGGAGGGCTACACCTTC.

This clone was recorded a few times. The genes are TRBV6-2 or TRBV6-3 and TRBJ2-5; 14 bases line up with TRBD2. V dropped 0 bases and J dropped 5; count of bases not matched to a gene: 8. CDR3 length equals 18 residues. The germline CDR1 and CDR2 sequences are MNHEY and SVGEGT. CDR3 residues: CASSYSSTSGGARETQYF. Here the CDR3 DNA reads TGTGCCAGCAGTTACTCGTCGACTAGCGGGGGGGCCCGGGAGACCCAGTACTTC.

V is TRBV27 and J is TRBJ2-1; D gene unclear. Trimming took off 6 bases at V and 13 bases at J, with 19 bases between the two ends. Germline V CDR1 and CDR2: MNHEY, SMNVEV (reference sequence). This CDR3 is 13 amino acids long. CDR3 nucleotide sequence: TGTGCCAGCAGCTCACCCTACCTACTCGTACAGTTCTTC. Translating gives CASSSPYLLVQFF.

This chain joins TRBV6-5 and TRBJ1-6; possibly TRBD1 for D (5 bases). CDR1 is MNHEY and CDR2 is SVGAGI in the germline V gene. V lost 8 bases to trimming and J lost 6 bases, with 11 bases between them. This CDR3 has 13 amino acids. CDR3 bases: TGTGCCAGCTCCGGGGGGTTTAATTCACCCCTCCACTTT. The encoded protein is CASSGGFNSPLHF.

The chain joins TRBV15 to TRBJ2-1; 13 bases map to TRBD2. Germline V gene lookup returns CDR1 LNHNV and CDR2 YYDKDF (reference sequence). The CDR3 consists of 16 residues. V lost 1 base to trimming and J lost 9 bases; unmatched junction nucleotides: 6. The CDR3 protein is CATSRAGTSGTGEQFF. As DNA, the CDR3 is TGTGCCACCAGCAGAGCCGGGACTAGCGGGACGGGTGAGCAGTTCTTC.

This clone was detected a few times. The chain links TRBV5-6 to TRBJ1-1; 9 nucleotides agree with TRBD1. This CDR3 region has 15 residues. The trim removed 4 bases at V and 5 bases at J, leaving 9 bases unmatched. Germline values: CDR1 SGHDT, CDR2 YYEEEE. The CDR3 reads CASSPGTGWETEAFF. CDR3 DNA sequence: TGTGCCAGCAGCCCGGGGACAGGGTGGGAGACTGAAGCTTTCTTT. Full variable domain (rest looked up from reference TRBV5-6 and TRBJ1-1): DAGVTQSPTHLIKTRGQQVTLRCSPKSGHDTVSWYQQALGQGPQFIFQYYEEEERQRGNFPDRFSGHQFPNYSSELNVNALLLGDSALYLCASSPGTGWETEAFFGQGTRLTVV.

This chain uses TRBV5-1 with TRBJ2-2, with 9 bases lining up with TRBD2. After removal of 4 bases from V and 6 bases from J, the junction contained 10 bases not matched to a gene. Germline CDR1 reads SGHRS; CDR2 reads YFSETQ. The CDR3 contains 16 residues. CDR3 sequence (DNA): TGCGCCAGCAGCACCCCGACTAGCGGAACCCCCGGGGAGCTGTTTTTT. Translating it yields CASSTPTSGTPGELFF.

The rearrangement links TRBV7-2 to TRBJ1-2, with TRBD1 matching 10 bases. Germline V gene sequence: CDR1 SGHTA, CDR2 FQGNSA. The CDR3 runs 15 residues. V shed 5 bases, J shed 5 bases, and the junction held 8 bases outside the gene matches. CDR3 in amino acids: CASSPRQGAGYGYTF. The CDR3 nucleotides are TGTGCCAGCAGCCCTCGACAGGGGGCAGGGTATGGCTACACCTTC.

CDR3: CASSGQGDGIQYF. The CDR3 nucleotides read TGCGCCAGCAGTGGACAGGGGGACGGCATTCAGTACTTC. V is TRBV10-1 and J is TRBJ2-4, with 9 bases lining up with TRBD1. This CDR3 is built from 13 residues. The germline gives CDR1 WNHNN, CDR2 SYGVQD (reference sequence). J gave up 9 bases and V 4 bases, and 4 bases lay outside the gene matches.